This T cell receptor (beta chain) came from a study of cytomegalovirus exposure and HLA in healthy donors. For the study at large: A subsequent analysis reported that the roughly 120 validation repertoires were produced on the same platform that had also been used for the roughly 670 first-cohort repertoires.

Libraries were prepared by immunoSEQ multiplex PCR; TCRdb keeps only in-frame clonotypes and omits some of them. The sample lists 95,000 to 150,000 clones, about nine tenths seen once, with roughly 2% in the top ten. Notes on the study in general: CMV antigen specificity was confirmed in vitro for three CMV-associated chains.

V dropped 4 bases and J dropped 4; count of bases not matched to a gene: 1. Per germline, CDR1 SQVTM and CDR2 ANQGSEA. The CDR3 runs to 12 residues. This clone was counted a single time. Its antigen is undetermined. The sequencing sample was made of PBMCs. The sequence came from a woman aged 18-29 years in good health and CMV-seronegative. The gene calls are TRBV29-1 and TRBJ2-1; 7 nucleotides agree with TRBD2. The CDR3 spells CSVGGGYNEQFF. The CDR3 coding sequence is TGCAGCGTTGGGGGAGGGTACAATGAGCAGTTCTTC.